This T cell receptor (beta chain) was sequenced during a study of beta chain features in type 1 diabetes. It was via CD45RO/CCR7/CD25/CD127/CD95/CD27 that CD4+ naive, central memory, regulatory and stem cell-like memory cells were sorted. For this clone: No antigen is known for it.

Expressed TCRB transcripts were sequenced, since all the RNA that had been isolated was reverse transcribed. Sequenced by immunoSEQ multiplex PCR; TCRdb stores in-frame clones only, minus some. This sample yields over 600,000 clones, of which around 12% are seen a single time; around 0.12% belongs to the top ten. The CDR3 consists of 14 residues. Looked up from germline, CDR1 is SGHRS and CDR2 is YFSETQ. The J segment lost 5 bases and the V segment lost 4 bases, leaving 7 bases of the junction unmatched. Whole-study findings and limits: The study found that naive, central memory and Treg TCRB repertoires appeared more similar in patients than in healthy donors. Shortening of TCRB CDR3s, moderate but significant, appeared in all four CD4+ subsets of Type 1 diabetes patients.

The gene calls are TRBV5-1 and TRBJ1-1, with 8 bases matching TRBD1. The TCR was taken from a man under 40 with type 1 diabetes. The specimen sequenced was naive CD4+ T cells from blood. This CDR3 is CASSMSGGVTEAFF. DNA of the CDR3: TGCGCCAGCAGCATGTCAGGGGGCGTAACTGAAGCTTTCTTT.